This entry describes one T cell receptor (beta chain). Its antigen is currently not known. Nothing much larger sits one base from this clone, and base qualities are not available. The sample comes from a study of T cell repertoires in aging, cancer and after chemotherapy (dated by TCRdb to between 2017 and 2020). About the investigation overall: The donors fell into six age groups ranging from 30 or younger to 70 or older, and each group had at least three individuals. In the solid tumor group, the paired samples taken before and after chemotherapy came from patients with brain tumors (glioblastoma) who were receiving therapy based on temozolomide. Roughly 10 million TCR reads were contained in the full dataset. To look at immunoaging and at how T cells reconstitute after chemotherapy, the study profiled TCR beta repertoires in peripheral blood from both healthy donors and cancer patients. Alongside some 96 healthy donors serving as a reference group, the cohort included approximately 220 cancer patients, of whom some 91 had hematological cancers and some 130 had solid cancers.

TCR beta rearrangements were amplified from genomic DNA extracted from peripheral blood rather than from sorted cells or RNA. Multiplex touch-down PCR with a mixed TRB-A/B primer pool was used to amplify rearranged TRB sequences covering the V, D and J segments. Illumina adapters and sample indices were attached to the amplicons in two consecutive PCR reactions using Phusion HS II polymerase. The amplicons were purified from gel with the NucleoSpin Gel and PCR Clean-up kit and then assessed with Qubit and an Agilent 2100 Bioanalyzer. Sequencing of libraries was carried out on an Illumina MiSeq in 600-cycle, single-indexed, paired-end runs. Regarding the original processing steps: MiXCR versions 2.12 and 3.0.5 were used to process the TRB sequences. Each unique CDR3 nucleotide sequence was counted as one clone, and only productive sequences with at least two reads were retained. Shannon diversity, evenness, clonality (one minus evenness), and alpha-parameterized diversity profiles from alpha 0 to 5 were included as repertoire metrics. The IGoR algorithm was used to calculate generation probabilities of clones in the paired pre- and post-chemotherapy samples. The raw public reads went through TCRdb reprocessing: fastp at Q25, MiXCR clone calling, in-frame beta chains kept. Each entry is one CDR3 protein sequence, shown with its most common DNA and genes. The V and J calls were determined by TCRdb, not by the authors. The sample records some 3,000 distinct CDR3 sequences, 25% to 35% of which are singletons. Approximately 70% of the sample is in the top ten clones.

Here is what the overall study found, with its caveats: Compared with age-matched healthy donors, untreated patients with hematological or solid cancers had significantly lower TCR diversity and higher clonality in blood. Median generation probability increased over the chemotherapy interval in both cancer cohorts, suggesting repertoire reconstitution through rebound thymic output. The authors noted that the repertoire data do not allow conclusions about immunological memory after chemotherapy. In healthy donors, the decline in TCR diversity with age was mainly explained by loss of richness, whereas in cancer patients loss of evenness was also found to contribute.

Taken from the germline V gene (reference sequence), the CDR1 and CDR2 loops are MNHEY and SMNVEV. V is trimmed back by 3 bases and J by 7 bases, and the junction contains 7 bases that no gene match accounts for. The CDR3 holds 16 amino acids from the cysteine to the phenylalanine. The retained sequence is limited to the CDR3, 48 bases, with the frame set at the first base. This receptor was obtained from a human donor with a solid tumor. This sequence uses TRBV27 and TRBJ1-6, with 9 middle bases fitting TRBD1. The sequencing sample was made of blood. The CDR3: CASSLLGQGLNSPLHF. The DNA is TGTGCCAGCAGTTTGTTAGGACAGGGGTTGAATTCACCCCTCCACTTT.